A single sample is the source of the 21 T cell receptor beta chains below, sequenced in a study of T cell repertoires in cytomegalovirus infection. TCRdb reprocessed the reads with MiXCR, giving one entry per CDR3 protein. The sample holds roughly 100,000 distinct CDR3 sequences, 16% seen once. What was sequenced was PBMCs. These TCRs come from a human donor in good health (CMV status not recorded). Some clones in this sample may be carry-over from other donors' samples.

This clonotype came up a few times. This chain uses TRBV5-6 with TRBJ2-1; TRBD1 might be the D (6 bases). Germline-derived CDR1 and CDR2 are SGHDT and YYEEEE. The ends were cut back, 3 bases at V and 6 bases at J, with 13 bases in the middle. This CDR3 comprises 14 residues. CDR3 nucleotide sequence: TGTGCCAGCAGCTCTCGGACAGCCTCCAATGAGCAGTTCTTC. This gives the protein CASSSRTASNEQFF.

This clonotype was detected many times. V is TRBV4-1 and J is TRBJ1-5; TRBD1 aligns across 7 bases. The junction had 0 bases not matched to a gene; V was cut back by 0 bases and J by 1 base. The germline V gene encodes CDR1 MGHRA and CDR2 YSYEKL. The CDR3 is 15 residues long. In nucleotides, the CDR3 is TGCGCCAGCAGCCAAGACAGGGGGAGCAATCAGCCCCAGCATTTT. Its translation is CASSQDRGSNQPQHF.

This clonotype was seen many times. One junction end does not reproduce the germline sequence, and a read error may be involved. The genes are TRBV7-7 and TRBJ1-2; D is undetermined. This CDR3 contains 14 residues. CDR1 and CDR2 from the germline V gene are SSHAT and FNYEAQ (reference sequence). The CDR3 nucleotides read TGTGCTAGCAGCTTAAGAGAGACTAACTATGGCTACACCTTC. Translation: CASSLRETNYGYTF. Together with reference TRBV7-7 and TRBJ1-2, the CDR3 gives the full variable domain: GAGVSQSPRYKVTKRGQDVTLRCDPISSHATLYWYQQALGQGPEFLTYFNYEAQPDKSGLPSDRFSAERPEGSISTLTIQRTEQRDSAMYRCASSLRETNYGYTFGSGTRLTVV.

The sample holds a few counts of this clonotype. CDR3 sequence reads: CASSLGRVNEQFF. The CDR3 nucleotides are TGTGCCAGCAGCTTGGGGAGAGTCAATGAGCAGTTCTTC. The V gene is TRBV7-2, the J gene TRBJ2-1; a possible D gene is TRBD2 (5 bases). V lost 3 bases to trimming and J lost 6 bases, with 9 bases between them. The germline V gene encodes CDR1 SGHTA and CDR2 FQGNSA. The CDR3 has 13 amino acids.

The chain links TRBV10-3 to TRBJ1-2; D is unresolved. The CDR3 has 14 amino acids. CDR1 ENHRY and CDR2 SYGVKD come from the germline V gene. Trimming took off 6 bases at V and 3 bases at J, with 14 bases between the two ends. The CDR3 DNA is TGTGCCATCAGAGGGATGGGGTTGGACTATGGCTACACCTTC. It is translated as CAIRGMGLDYGYTF.

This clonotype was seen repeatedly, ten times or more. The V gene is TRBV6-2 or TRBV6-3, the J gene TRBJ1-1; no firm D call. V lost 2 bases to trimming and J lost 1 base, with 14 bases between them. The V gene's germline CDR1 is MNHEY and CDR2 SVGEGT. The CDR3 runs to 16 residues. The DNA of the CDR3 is TGTGCCAGCAGTTACGGTAGGGAACAATGGAACACTGAAGCTTTCTTT. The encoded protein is CASSYGREQWNTEAFF.

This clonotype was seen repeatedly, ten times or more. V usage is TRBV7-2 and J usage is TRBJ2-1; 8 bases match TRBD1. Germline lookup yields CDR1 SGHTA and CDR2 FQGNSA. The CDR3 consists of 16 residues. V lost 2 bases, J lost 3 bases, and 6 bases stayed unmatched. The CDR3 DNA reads TGTGCCAGCAGCTTATTTGGACAGGGAAACTACAATGAGCAGTTCTTC. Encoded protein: CASSLFGQGNYNEQFF.

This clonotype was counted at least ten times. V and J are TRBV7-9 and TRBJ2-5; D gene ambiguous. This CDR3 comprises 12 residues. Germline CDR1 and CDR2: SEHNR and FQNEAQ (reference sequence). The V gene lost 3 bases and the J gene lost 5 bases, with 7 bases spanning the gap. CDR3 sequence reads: CASSFPLETQYF. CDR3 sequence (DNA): TGTGCCAGCAGCTTCCCGCTGGAGACCCAGTACTTC.

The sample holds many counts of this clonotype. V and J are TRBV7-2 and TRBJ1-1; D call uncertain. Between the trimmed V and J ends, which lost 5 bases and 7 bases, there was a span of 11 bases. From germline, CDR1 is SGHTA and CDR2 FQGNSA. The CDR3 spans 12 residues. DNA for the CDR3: TGTGCCAGCAGCCGCCCCCAAGGTGAAGCTTTCTTT. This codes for CASSRPQGEAFF.

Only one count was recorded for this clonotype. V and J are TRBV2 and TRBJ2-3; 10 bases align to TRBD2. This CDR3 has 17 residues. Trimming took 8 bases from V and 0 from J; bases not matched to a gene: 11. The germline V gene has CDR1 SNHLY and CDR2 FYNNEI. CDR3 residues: CASPNRPAGGSTDTQYF. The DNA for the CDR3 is TGTGCCAGCCCGAATAGGCCAGCGGGGGGGAGCACAGATACGCAGTATTTT.

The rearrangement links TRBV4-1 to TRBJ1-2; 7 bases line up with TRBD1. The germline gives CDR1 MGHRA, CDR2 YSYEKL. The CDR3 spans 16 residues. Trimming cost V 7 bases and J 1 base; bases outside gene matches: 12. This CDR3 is CASTRPGQQFNYGYTF. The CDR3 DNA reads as TGCGCCAGCACCCGACCGGGACAGCAATTTAACTATGGCTACACCTTC.

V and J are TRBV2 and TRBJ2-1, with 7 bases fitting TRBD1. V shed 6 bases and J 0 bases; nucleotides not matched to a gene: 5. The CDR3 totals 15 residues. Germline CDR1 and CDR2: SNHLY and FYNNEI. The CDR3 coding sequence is TGTGCCAGCAGACCCGACAGGGTCTCCTACAATGAGCAGTTCTTC. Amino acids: CASRPDRVSYNEQFF.

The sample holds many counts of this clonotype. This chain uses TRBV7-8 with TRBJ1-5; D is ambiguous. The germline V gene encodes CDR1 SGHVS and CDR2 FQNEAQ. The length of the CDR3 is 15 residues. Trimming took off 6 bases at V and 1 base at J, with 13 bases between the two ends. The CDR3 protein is CASSQRGSSNQPQHF. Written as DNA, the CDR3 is TGTGCCAGCAGTCAGCGAGGGAGCAGCAATCAGCCCCAGCATTTT.

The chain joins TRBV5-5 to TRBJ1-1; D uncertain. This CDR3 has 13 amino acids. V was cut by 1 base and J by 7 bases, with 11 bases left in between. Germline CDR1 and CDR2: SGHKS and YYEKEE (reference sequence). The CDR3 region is CASSLSVSVEAFF. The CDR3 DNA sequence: TGTGCCAGCAGCTTGAGTGTTTCGGTTGAAGCTTTCTTT. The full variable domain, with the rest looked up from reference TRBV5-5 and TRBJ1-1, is DAGVTQSPTHLIKTRGQQVTLRCSPISGHKSVSWYQQVLGQGPQFIFQYYEKEERGRGNFPDRFSARQFPNYSSELNVNALLLGDSALYLCASSLSVSVEAFFGQGTRLTVV.

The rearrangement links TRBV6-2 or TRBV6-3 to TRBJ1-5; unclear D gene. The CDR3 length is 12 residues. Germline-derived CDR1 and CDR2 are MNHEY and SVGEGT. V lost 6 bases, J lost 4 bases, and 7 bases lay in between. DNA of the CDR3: TGTGCCAGCAGCGACCCAAATCAGCCCCAGCATTTT. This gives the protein CASSDPNQPQHF.

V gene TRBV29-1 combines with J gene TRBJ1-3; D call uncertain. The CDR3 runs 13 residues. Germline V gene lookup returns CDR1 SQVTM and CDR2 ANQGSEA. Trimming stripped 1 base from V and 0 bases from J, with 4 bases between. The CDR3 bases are TGCAGCGTTGAAGGAAGCTCTGGAAACACCATATATTTT. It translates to CSVEGSSGNTIYF.

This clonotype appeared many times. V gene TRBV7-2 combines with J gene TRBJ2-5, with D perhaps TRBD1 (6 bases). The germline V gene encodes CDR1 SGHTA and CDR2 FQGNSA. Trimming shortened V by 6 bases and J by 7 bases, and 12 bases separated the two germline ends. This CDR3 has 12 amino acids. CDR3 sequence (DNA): TGTGCCAGCAGGGAAATAGGGGGGACCCAGTACTTC. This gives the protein CASREIGGTQYF.

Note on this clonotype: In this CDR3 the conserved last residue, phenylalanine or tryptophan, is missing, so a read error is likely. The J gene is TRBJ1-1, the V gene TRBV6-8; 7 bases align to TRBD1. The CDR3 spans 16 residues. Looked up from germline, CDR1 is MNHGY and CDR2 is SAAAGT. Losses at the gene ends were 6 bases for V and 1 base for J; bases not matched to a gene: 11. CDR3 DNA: TGTGCCAGCAGAGGACAGGTCCCCTTTGGGAACACTGAAGCTTTCCTT. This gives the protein CASRGQVPFGNTEAFL.

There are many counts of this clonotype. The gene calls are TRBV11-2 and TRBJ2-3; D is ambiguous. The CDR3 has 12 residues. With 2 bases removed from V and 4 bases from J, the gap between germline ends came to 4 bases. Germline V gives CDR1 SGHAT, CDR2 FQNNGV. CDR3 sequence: CASSLKADTQYF. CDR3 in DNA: TGTGCCAGCAGCTTAAAGGCAGATACGCAGTATTTT.

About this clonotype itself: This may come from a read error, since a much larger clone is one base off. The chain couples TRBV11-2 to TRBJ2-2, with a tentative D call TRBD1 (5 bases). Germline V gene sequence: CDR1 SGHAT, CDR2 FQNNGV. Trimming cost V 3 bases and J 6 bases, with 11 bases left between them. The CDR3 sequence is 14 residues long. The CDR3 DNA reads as TGTGCCAGCAGCTTCAGTAGCAGGGCCGGGGAGCTGTTTTTT. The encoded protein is CASSFSSRAGELFF.

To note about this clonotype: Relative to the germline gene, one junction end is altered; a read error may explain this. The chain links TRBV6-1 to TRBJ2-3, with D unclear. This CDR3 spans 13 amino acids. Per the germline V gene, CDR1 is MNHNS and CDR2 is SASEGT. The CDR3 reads CASRLGLTDTRYF. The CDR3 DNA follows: TGTGCCAGCAGATTGGGCCTCACAGATACGCGGTATTTT.